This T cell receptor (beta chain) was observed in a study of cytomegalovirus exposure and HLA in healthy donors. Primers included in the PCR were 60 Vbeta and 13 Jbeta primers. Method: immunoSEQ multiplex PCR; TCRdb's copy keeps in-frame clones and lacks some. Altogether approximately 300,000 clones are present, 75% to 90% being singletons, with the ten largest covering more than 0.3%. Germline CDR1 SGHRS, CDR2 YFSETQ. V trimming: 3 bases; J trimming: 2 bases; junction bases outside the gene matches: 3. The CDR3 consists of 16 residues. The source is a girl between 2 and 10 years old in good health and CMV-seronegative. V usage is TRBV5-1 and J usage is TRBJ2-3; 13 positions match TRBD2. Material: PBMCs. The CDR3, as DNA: TGCGCCAGCAGCTCGGGACTAGCGGGGAACACAGATACGCAGTATTTT. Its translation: CASSSGLAGNTDTQYF.